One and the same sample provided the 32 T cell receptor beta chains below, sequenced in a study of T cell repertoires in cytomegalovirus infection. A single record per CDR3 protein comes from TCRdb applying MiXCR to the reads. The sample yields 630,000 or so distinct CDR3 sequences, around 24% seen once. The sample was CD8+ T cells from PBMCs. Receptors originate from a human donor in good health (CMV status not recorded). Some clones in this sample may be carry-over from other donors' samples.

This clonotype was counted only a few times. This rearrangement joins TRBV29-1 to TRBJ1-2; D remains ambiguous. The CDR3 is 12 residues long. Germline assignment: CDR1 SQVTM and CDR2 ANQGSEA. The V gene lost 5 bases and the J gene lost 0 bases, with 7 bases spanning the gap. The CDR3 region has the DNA TGCAGCGTTACCGGATCTAACTATGGCTACACCTTC. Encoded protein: CSVTGSNYGYTF.

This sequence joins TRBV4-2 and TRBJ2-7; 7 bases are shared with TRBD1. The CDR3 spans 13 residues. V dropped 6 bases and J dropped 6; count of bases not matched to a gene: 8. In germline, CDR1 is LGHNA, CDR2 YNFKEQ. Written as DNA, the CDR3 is TGTGCCAGCAGTTTCGACAGGGTGGGCGAGCAGTACTTC. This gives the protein CASSFDRVGEQYF.

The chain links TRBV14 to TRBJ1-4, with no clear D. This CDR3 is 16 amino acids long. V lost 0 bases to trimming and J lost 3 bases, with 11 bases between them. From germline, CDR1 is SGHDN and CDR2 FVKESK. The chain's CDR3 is CASSQEAWAANEKLFF. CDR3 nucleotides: TGTGCCAGCAGCCAAGAGGCGTGGGCGGCTAATGAAAAACTGTTTTTT.

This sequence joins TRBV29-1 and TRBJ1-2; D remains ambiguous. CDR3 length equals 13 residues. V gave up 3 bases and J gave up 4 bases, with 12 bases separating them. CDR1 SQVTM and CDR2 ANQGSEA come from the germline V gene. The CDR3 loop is CSVDEGSIYGYTF. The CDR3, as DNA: TGCAGCGTTGATGAGGGAAGTATCTATGGCTACACCTTC.

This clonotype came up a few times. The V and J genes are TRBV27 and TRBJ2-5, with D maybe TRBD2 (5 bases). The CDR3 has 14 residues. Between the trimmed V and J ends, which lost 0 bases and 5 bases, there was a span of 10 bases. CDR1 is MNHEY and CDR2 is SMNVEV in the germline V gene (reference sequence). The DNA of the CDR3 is TGTGCCAGCAGTTTATCCGGGGATGGCGAGACCCAGTACTTC. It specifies CASSLSGDGETQYF.

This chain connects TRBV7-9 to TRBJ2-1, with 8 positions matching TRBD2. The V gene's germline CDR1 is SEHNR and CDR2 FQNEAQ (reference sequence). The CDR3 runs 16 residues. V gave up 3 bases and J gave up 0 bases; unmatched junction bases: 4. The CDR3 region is CASSLSGRYSYNEQFF. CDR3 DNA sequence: TGTGCCAGCAGCTTGAGCGGGAGATACTCCTACAATGAGCAGTTCTTC.

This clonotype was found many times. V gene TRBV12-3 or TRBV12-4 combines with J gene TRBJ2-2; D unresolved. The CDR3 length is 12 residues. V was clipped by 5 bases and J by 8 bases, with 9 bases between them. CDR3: CASSRLRGELFF. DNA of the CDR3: TGTGCCAGCAGTAGACTCCGGGGGGAGCTGTTTTTT.

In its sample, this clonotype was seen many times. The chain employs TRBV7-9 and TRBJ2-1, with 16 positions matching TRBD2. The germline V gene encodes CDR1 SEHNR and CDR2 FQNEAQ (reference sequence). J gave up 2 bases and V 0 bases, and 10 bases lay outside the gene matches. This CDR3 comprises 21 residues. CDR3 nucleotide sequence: TGTGCCAGCAGCTTAGCAACCATGGGACTAGCGGGGGGGCCTACCTACAATGAGCAGTTCTTC. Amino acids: CASSLATMGLAGGPTYNEQFF. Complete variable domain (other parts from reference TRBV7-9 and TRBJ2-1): DTGVSQNPRHKITKRGQNVTFRCDPISEHNRLYWYRQTLGQGPEFLTYFQNEAQLEKSRLLSDRFSAERPKGSFSTLEIQRTEQGDSAMYLCASSLATMGLAGGPTYNEQFFGPGTRLTVL.

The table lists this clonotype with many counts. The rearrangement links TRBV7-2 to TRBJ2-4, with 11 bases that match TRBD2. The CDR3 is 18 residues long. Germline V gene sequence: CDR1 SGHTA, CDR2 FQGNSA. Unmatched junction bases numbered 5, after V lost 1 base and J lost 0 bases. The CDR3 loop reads CASSLGTSGRLAKNIQYF. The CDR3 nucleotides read TGTGCCAGCAGCTTAGGGACTAGCGGGCGCTTAGCCAAAAACATTCAGTACTTC.

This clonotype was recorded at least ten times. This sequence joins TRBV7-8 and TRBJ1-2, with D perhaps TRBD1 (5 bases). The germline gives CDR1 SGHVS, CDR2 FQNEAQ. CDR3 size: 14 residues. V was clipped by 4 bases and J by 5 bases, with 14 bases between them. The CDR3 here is CASSSRQRPYGYTF. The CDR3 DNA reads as TGTGCCAGCAGCTCCCGACAGAGGCCATATGGCTACACCTTC.

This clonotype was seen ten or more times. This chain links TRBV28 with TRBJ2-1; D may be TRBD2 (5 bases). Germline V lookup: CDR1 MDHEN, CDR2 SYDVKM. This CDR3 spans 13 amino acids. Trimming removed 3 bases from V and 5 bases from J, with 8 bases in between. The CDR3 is CASSFPGNNEQFF. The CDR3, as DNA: TGTGCCAGCAGTTTCCCGGGAAACAATGAGCAGTTCTTC. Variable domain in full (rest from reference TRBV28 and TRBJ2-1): DVKVTQSSRYLVKRTGEKVFLECVQDMDHENMFWYRQDPGLGLRLIYFSYDVKMKEKGDIPEGYSVSREKKERFSLILESASTNQTSMYLCASSFPGNNEQFFGPGTRLTVL.

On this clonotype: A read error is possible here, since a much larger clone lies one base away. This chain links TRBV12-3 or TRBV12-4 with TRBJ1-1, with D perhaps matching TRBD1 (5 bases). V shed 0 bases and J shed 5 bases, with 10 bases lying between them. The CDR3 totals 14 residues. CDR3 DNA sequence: TGTGCCAGCAGTTTAGCCCCCAGGGCGACTGAAGCTTTCTTT. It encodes CASSLAPRATEAFF.

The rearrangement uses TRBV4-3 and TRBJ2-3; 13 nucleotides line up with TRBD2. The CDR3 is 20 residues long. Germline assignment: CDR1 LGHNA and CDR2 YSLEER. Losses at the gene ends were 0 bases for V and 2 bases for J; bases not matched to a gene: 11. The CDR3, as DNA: TGCGCCAGCAGCCAAGATCGGTGGACTAGCGGGGGCCCAACCACAGATACGCAGTATTTT. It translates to CASSQDRWTSGGPTTDTQYF.

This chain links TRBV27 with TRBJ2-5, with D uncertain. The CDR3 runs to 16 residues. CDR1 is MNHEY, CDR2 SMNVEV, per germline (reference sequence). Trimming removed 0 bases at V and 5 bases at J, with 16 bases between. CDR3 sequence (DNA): TGTGCCAGCAGTTTATCCCTTGAGAGATTTATGGAGACCCAGTACTTC. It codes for CASSLSLERFMETQYF.

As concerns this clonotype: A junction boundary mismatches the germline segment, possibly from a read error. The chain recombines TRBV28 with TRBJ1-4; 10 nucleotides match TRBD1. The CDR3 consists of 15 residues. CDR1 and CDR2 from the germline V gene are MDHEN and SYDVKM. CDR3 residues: CVSKEGTGVLKKLFF. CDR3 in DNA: TGTGTCAGCAAGGAGGGGACAGGGGTTTTGAAAAAACTGTTTTTT.

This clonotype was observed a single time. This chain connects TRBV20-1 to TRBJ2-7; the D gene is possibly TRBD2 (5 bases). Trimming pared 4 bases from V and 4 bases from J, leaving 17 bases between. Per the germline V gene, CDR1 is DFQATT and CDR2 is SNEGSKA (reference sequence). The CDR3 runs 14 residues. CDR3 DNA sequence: TGCAGTGCTACCGGACTCGATACCCTTTACGAGCAGTACGTC. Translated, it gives CSATGLDTLYEQYV.

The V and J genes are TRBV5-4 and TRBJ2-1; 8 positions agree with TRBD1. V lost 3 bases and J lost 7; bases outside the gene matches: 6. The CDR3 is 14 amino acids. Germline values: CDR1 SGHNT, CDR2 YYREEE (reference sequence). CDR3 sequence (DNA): TGTGCCAGCAGCTCGGGGGACAGGCAAAATGAGCAGTTCTTC. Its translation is CASSSGDRQNEQFF.

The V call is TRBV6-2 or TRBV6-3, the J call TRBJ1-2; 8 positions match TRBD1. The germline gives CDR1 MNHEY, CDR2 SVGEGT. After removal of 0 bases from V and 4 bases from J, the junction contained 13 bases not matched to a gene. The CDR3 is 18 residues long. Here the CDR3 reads CASSYSRQGIDDPYGYTF. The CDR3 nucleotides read TGTGCCAGCAGTTACTCGAGACAGGGGATTGACGATCCCTATGGCTACACCTTC.

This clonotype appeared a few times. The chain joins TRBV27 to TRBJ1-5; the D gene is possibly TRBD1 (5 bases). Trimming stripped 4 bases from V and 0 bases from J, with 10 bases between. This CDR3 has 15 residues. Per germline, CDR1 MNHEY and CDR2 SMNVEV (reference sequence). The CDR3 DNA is TGTGCCAGCAGTTCAAGGGGTGATAGCAATCAGCCCCAGCATTTT. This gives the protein CASSSRGDSNQPQHF.

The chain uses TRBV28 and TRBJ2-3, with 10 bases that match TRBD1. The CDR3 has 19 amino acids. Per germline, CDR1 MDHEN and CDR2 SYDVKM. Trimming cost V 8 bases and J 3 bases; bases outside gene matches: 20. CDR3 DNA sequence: TGTGCCAGCCACGGGAGGGGGACAGGGGCGAAGACTAGGACAGATACGCAGTATTTT. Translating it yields CASHGRGTGAKTRTDTQYF.

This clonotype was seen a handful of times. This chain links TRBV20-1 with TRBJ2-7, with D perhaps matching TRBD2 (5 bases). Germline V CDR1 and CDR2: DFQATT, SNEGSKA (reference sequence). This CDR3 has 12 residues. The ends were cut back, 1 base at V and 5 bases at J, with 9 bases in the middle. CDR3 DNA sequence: TGCAGTGCTAGAGGGTGGGAGAACGAGCAGTACGTC. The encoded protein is CSARGWENEQYV.

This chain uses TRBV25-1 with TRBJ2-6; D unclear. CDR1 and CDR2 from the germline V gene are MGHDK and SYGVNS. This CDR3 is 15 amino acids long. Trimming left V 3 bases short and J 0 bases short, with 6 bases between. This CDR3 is CASSEGYSGANVLTF. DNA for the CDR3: TGTGCCAGCAGTGAGGGTTACTCTGGGGCCAACGTCCTGACTTTC.

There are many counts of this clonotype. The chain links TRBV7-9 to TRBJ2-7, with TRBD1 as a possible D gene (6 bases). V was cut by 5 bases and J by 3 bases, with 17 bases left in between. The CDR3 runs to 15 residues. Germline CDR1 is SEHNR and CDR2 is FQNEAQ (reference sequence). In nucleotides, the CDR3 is TGTGCCAGCAGCCTACAGAACAGGGTGAGCTACGAGCAGTACGTC. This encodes CASSLQNRVSYEQYV.

The CDR3 nucleotides read TGCGCCAGCAGCTTGGCCGAAATGGGCAATGAGCAGTTCTTC. It is translated as CASSLAEMGNEQFF. The chain carries TRBV5-1 and TRBJ2-1; the D is unclear. V was shortened by 0 bases and J by 6 bases, with 10 bases between the two germline ends. Germline CDR1 is SGHRS and CDR2 is YFSETQ. CDR3 length equals 14 residues.

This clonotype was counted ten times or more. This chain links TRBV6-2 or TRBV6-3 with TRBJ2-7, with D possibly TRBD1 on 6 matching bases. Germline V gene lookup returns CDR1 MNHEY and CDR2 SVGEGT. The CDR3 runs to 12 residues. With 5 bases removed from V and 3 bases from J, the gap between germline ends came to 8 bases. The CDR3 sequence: CASSLRGYEQYV. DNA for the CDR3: TGTGCCAGCAGTCTCAGGGGCTACGAGCAGTACGTC.

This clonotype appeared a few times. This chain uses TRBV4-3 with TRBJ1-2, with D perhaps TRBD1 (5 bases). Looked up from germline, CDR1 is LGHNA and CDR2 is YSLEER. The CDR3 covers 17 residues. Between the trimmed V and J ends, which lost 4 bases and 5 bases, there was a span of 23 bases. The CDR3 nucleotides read TGCGCCAGCAGCCCCTATGGGGGATGGTCCACATCATATGGCTACACCTTC. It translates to CASSPYGGWSTSYGYTF.

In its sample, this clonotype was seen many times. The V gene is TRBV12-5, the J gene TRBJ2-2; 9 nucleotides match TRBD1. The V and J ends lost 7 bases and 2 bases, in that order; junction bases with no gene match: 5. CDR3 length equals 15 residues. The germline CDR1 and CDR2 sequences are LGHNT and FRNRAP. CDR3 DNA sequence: TGTGCTAGTGCTGGACAGGGGTCTAACACCGGGGAGCTGTTTTTT. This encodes CASAGQGSNTGELFF.

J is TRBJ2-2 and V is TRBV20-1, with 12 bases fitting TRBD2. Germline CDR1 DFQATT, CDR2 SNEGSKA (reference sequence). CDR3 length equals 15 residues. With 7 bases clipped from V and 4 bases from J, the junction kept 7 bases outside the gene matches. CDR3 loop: CSVEPGLAGTGELFF. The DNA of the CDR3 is TGCAGTGTCGAACCGGGACTAGCGGGCACCGGGGAGCTGTTTTTT.

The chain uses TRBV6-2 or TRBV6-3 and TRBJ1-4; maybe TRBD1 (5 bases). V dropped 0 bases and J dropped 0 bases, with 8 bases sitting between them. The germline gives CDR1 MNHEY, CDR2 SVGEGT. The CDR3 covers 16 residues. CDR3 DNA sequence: TGTGCCAGCAGTTACTCGAAGACAGCAACTAATGAAAAACTGTTTTTT. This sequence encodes CASSYSKTATNEKLFF.

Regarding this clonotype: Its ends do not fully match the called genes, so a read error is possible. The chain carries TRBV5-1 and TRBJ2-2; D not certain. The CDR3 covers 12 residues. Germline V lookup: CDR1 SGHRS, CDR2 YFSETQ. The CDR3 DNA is TGCGCCATCAGCTTGGCCCCCGGGGAGCTGTTTTTT. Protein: CAISLAPGELFF.

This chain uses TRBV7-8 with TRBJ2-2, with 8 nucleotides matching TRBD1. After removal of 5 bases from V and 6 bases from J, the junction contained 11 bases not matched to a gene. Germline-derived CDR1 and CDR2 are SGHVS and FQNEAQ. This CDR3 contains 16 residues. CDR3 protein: CASSPGADRGSGELFF. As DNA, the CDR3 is TGTGCCAGCAGCCCAGGGGCTGACAGGGGTTCCGGGGAGCTGTTTTTT.

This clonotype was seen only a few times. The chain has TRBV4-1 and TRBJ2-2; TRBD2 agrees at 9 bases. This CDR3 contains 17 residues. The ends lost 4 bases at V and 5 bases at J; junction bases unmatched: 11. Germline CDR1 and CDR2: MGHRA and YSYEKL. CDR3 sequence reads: CASSRGALAGSTGELFF. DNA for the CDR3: TGCGCCAGCAGCCGGGGAGCTCTAGCGGGGTCGACCGGGGAGCTGTTTTTT.